The 13 T cell receptor beta chains below were found in one sample sequenced in a study of cytomegalovirus exposure and HLA in healthy donors (dated by TCRdb to about 2017). The library was built by means of the immunoSEQ multiplex PCR assay. Imported from immuneACCESS, the table was reduced by TCRdb to in-frame sequences with V and J called. These copies leave out some clones; in studies compared against another copy, an unresolved V gene accounts for under half, and the cause of the remainder is not known. The sample table shows 250,000 to 350,000 clones, and approximately 90% are seen once. The top ten constitute 0.95% to 1.5% of the sample. The sequencing input was PBMCs. The source of these receptors is a woman aged 30 to 39 in good health and CMV-seropositive.

A single count supports this clone. This sequence joins TRBV27 and TRBJ2-7, with 9 nucleotides matching TRBD1. V dropped 5 bases and J dropped 0; count of bases not matched to a gene: 11. The CDR3 has 17 residues. Germline-derived CDR1 and CDR2 are MNHEY and SMNVEV (reference sequence). The DNA for the CDR3 is TGTGCCAGCAGTACGTTCATGGGACAGGGATTCTCCTACGAGCAGTACTTC. This encodes CASSTFMGQGFSYEQYF.

The V and J genes are TRBV27 and TRBJ1-2; TRBD1 agrees at 9 bases. Germline V CDR1 and CDR2: MNHEY, SMNVEV (reference sequence). The CDR3 covers 17 residues. With V trimmed by 3 bases and J by 4 bases, 12 bases remained unmatched. The CDR3 protein is CASSFLDRGTKGYGYTF. The CDR3 coding sequence is TGTGCCAGCAGTTTTCTGGACAGGGGAACCAAGGGCTATGGCTACACCTTC.

This chain joins TRBV27 and TRBJ2-1; D is unresolved. The V gene's germline CDR1 is MNHEY and CDR2 SMNVEV (reference sequence). The V end was cut by 7 bases, the J end by 3 bases, with 13 bases between. The CDR3 has 14 amino acids. The CDR3 region is CASISLRFYNEQFF. The CDR3 DNA reads TGTGCCAGCATCTCTCTCAGATTCTACAATGAGCAGTTCTTC.

The chain carries TRBV5-4 and TRBJ2-7; TRBD1 aligns across 7 bases. With 4 bases clipped from V and 2 bases from J, the junction kept 9 bases outside the gene matches. This CDR3 is 15 amino acids long. Germline V gene lookup returns CDR1 SGHNT and CDR2 YYREEE (reference sequence). CDR3 sequence: CASSPSGTDPYEQYF. As DNA, the CDR3 is TGTGCCAGCAGCCCCTCCGGGACAGACCCCTACGAGCAGTACTTC.

This sequence joins TRBV9 and TRBJ1-2, with D possibly TRBD1 on 5 matching bases. The V gene lost 0 bases and the J gene lost 4 bases, with 13 bases spanning the gap. The CDR3 has 15 amino acids. Germline values: CDR1 SGDLS, CDR2 YYNGEE. The chain's CDR3 is CASSVEQGGFYGYTF. The CDR3 DNA follows: TGTGCCAGCAGCGTAGAGCAGGGTGGATTCTATGGCTACACCTTC. Supplemented by reference TRBV9 and TRBJ1-2, the full variable domain reads DSGVTQTPKHLITATGQRVTLRCSPRSGDLSVYWYQQSLDQGLQFLIQYYNGEERAKGNILERFSAQQFPDLHSELNLSSLELGDSALYFCASSVEQGGFYGYTFGSGTRLTVV.

V is TRBV6-5 and J is TRBJ2-7; no clear D. V was clipped by 6 bases and J by 11 bases, with 20 bases between them. The germline gives CDR1 MNHEY, CDR2 SVGAGI. The CDR3 spans 13 residues. CDR3 sequence (DNA): TGTGCCAGCAGGCCAGGTTCGACTTCGGTCGAGTACTTC. Translating gives CASRPGSTSVEYF.

The chain's CDR3 is CASSWGGAVGELFF. For the CDR3, the DNA is TGTGCCAGCAGTTGGGGGGGCGCGGTCGGGGAGCTGTTTTTT. The rearrangement joins TRBV27 to TRBJ2-2; D is possibly TRBD2 (7 bases). This CDR3 spans 14 amino acids. Germline V CDR1 and CDR2: MNHEY, SMNVEV (reference sequence). Deletions cut 4 bases from V and 7 bases from J, with 13 bases between.

This clone was observed a single time. The chain couples TRBV19 to TRBJ2-5; 8 nucleotides line up with TRBD2. CDR3 length: 16 amino acids. V gave up 2 bases and J gave up 5 bases; unmatched junction bases: 10. CDR1 LNHDA and CDR2 SQIVND come from the germline V gene (reference sequence). The CDR3 reads CASSIYSSGKGETQYF. The CDR3 nucleotides are TGTGCCAGTAGTATATATAGTAGCGGGAAGGGTGAGACCCAGTACTTC.

The genes are TRBV4-3 and TRBJ2-7; 10 bases agree with TRBD1. CDR3 length: 15 residues. The J segment lost 2 bases and the V segment lost 4 bases, leaving 5 bases of the junction unmatched. Germline CDR1 and CDR2: LGHNA and YSLEER. The CDR3 bases are TGCGCCAGCAGCCTAAGGGGGACAGGGGCCTACGAGCAGTACTTC. Amino acids: CASSLRGTGAYEQYF.

The chain uses TRBV2 and TRBJ2-5; TRBD2 is a possible D gene (6 bases). Trimming left V 4 bases short and J 4 bases short, with 13 bases between. Germline CDR1 SNHLY, CDR2 FYNNEI. The CDR3 has 14 amino acids. Here the CDR3 reads CASSAGASAETQYF. The CDR3 nucleotides are TGTGCCAGCAGTGCTGGCGCTAGCGCAGAGACCCAGTACTTC.

V is TRBV6-5 and J is TRBJ1-4; perhaps TRBD1 as D (6 bases). The CDR3 consists of 15 residues. V dropped 5 bases and J dropped 8 bases, with 18 bases sitting between them. Germline V gene data show CDR1 as MNHEY and CDR2 as SVGAGI. The CDR3 DNA sequence: TGTGCCAGCAGTCGGTACAGGGCGGGGTCGGAAAAACTGTTTTTT. As protein: CASSRYRAGSEKLFF.

A single count supports this clone. The V call is TRBV5-8, the J call TRBJ1-1; TRBD1 matches at 10 bases. The CDR3 consists of 17 residues. The V gene's germline CDR1 is SGHTS and CDR2 YDEGEE. J lost 5 bases, V lost 4 bases, and 14 bases had no gene match. CDR3: CASSREQTGGEPTEAFF. The CDR3 bases are TGTGCCAGCAGCCGGGAACAGACAGGGGGCGAACCAACTGAAGCTTTCTTT.

CDR3 DNA: TGTGCCAGCAGTGAGGGGGTTTTGGACATTATCGATGAGCAGTTCTTC. It encodes CASSEGVLDIIDEQFF. The V gene is TRBV6-1, the J gene TRBJ2-1, with D perhaps matching TRBD1 or TRBD2 (5 bases each). The CDR3 contains 16 residues. CDR1 and CDR2 from the germline V gene are MNHNS and SASEGT. V was shortened by 3 bases and J by 8 bases, with 20 bases between the two germline ends.